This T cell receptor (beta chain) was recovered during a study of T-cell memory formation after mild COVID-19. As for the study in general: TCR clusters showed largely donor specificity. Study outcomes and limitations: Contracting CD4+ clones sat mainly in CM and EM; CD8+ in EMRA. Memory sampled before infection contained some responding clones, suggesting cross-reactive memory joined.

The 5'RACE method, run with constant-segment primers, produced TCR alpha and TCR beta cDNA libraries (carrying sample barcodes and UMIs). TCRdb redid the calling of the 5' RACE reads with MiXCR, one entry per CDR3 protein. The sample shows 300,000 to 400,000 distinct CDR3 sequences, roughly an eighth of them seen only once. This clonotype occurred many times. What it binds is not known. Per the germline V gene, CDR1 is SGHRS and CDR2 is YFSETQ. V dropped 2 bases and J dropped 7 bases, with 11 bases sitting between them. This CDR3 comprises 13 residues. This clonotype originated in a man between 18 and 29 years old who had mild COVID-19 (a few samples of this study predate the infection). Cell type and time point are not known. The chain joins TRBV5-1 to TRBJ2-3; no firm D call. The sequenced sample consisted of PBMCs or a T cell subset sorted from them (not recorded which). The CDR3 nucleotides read TGCGCCAGCAGCTTCTCGCCCATGAATACGCAGTATTTT. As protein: CASSFSPMNTQYF.